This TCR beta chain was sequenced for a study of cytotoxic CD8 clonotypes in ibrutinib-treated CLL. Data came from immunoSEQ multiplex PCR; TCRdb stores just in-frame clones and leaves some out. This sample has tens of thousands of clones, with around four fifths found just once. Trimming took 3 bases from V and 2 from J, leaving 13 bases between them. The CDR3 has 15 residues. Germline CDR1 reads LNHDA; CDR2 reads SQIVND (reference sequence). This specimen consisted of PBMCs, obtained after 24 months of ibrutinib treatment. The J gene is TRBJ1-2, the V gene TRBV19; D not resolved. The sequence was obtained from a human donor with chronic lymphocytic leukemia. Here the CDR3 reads CASSMMGRMNYGYTF. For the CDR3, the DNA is TGTGCCAGTAGTATGATGGGGAGGATGAACTATGGCTACACCTTC.